The next 22 T cell receptor beta chains were all read from a single sample in a study of graft-versus-host responses after intestinal transplantation. These receptors' targets are unknown. TCRdb's copy holds only in-frame clones and misses some; the assay was immunoSEQ multiplex PCR. The sample lists tens of thousands of clones, approximately 94% occurring once. The sample in question was unstimulated CD4+ T cells sorted from spleen or lymph node cells, obtained before transplant. These receptors came from a human donor who was the organ donor for an intestinal transplant.

The CDR3: CASSMATVDPPQHF. As DNA, the CDR3 is TGTGCCAGTAGTATGGCAACGGTGGATCCGCCCCAGCATTTT. J is TRBJ1-5 and V is TRBV19; D not certain. Germline lookup yields CDR1 LNHDA and CDR2 SQIVND (reference sequence). The CDR3 consists of 14 residues. Trimming stripped 3 bases from V and 9 bases from J, with 15 bases between.

The rearrangement uses TRBV7-2 and TRBJ2-7; tentatively, D is TRBD1 (5 bases). Germline CDR1 is SGHTA and CDR2 is FQGNSA. The V end was cut by 2 bases, the J end by 3 bases, with 5 bases between. CDR3 length: 12 residues. CDR3 amino acids: CASSLQGYEQYF. CDR3 nucleotide sequence: TGTGCCAGCAGCTTACAGGGCTACGAGCAGTACTTC.

This chain joins TRBV7-9 and TRBJ1-1; D remains ambiguous. The CDR3 covers 14 residues. Germline CDR1 SEHNR, CDR2 FQNEAQ (reference sequence). V was trimmed by 5 bases and J by 12 bases, leaving 22 bases between them. CDR3 DNA sequence: TGTGCCAGCAGCCCTCGCGGGGTTGGCGTGATATCTTTCTTT. It yields the protein CASSPRGVGVISFF.

The chain carries TRBV11-2 and TRBJ1-3; 10 bases are a match to TRBD1. The CDR3 consists of 17 residues. V lost 1 base to trimming and J lost 0 bases; unmatched junction nucleotides: 3. The germline CDR1 and CDR2 sequences are SGHAT and FQNNGV. CDR3 residues: CASSLGTGGSSGNTIYF. The CDR3 nucleotides are TGTGCCAGCAGCTTAGGGACAGGGGGAAGCTCTGGAAACACCATATATTTT. The whole variable domain, remainder taken from reference TRBV11-2 and TRBJ1-3, is EAGVAQSPRYKIIEKRQSVAFWCNPISGHATLYWYQQILGQGPKLLIQFQNNGVVDDSQLPKDRFSAERLKGVDSTLKIQPAKLEDSAVYLCASSLGTGGSSGNTIYFGEGSWLTVV.

The chain links TRBV5-1 to TRBJ2-3, with 7 bases identical to TRBD1. Germline CDR1 and CDR2: SGHRS and YFSETQ. There are 17 residues in the CDR3. J was trimmed by 0 bases and V by 0 bases; bases with no gene match: 7. The CDR3 reads CASSLEGGSTSTDTQYF. The DNA for the CDR3 is TGCGCCAGCAGCTTGGAAGGGGGCAGCACTAGCACAGATACGCAGTATTTT.

The rearrangement uses TRBV5-6 and TRBJ2-7, with D possibly being TRBD1 or TRBD2 (5 bases each). The CDR3 sequence is 14 residues long. V lost 1 base to trimming and J lost 0 bases, with 8 bases between them. The V gene's germline CDR1 is SGHDT and CDR2 YYEEEE. The CDR3, as DNA: TGTGCCAGCAGCTTGTGGGGGATCTCCTACGAGCAGTACTTC. Protein product: CASSLWGISYEQYF.

The chain uses TRBV5-1 and TRBJ2-5, with D perhaps TRBD1 (5 bases). The CDR3 loop spans 14 amino acids. The germline gives CDR1 SGHRS, CDR2 YFSETQ. The V gene lost 2 bases and the J gene lost 5 bases, with 13 bases spanning the gap. CDR3: CASSLEGDGETQYF. The CDR3 DNA sequence: TGCGCCAGCAGCTTAGAAGGGGATGGGGAGACCCAGTACTTC.

This chain uses TRBV5-4 with TRBJ1-2; 11 nucleotides match TRBD1. Germline lookup yields CDR1 SGHNT and CDR2 YYREEE (reference sequence). This CDR3 has 13 residues. V lost 4 bases, J lost 8 bases, and 4 bases stayed unmatched. The CDR3 sequence: CASSPGQGVGYTF. The DNA of the CDR3 is TGTGCCAGCAGCCCGGGACAGGGGGTGGGCTACACCTTC.

The rearrangement joins TRBV28 to TRBJ1-2; D ambiguous. Deletions cut 3 bases from V and 8 bases from J, with 13 bases between. Looked up from germline, CDR1 is MDHEN and CDR2 is SYDVKM. This CDR3 spans 13 amino acids. Here the CDR3 reads CASSFRPPEGYTF. The CDR3 nucleotides read TGTGCCAGCAGTTTCCGTCCTCCGGAAGGCTACACCTTC.

As to this clone: At one boundary the junction diverges from the germline segment, which might be a read error. V gene TRBV9 combines with J gene TRBJ1-2; TRBD1 agrees at 7 bases. The CDR3 consists of 13 residues. Germline V gene sequence: CDR1 SGDLS, CDR2 YYNGEE. The CDR3 is CASSTRQGPSLSF. The CDR3 nucleotides are TGTGCCAGCAGCACCCGACAGGGCCCCTCTCTCTCCTTC. Drawing the rest from reference TRBV9 and TRBJ1-2, the complete variable domain is DSGVTQTPKHLITATGQRVTLRCSPRSGDLSVYWYQQSLDQGLQFLIQYYNGEERAKGNILERFSAQQFPDLHSELNLSSLELGDSALYFCASSTRQGPSLSFGSGTRLTVV.

This chain links TRBV7-9 with TRBJ2-3; D not certain. Trimming cost V 2 bases and J 6 bases, with 9 bases left between them. The CDR3 runs 13 residues. CDR1 SEHNR and CDR2 FQNEAQ come from the germline V gene (reference sequence). CDR3 region: CASSLSTGDTQYF. CDR3 bases: TGTGCCAGCAGCTTATCAACCGGCGATACGCAGTATTTT.

V is TRBV7-2 and J is TRBJ1-2; TRBD1 matches 9 bases. Germline V lookup: CDR1 SGHTA, CDR2 FQGNSA. V lost 1 base, J lost 2 bases, and 11 bases stayed unmatched. The CDR3 contains 18 residues. Written as DNA, the CDR3 is TGTGCCAGCAGCTTAGAGGGGACAGGGAAGTATGGCAACTATGGCTACACCTTC. As protein: CASSLEGTGKYGNYGYTF.

This clone came up once. This chain uses TRBV5-4 with TRBJ2-3, with TRBD2 matching over 10 bases. V was clipped by 7 bases and J by 2 bases; unmatched bases: 7. The germline V gene encodes CDR1 SGHNT and CDR2 YYREEE (reference sequence). This CDR3 has 15 amino acids. Here the CDR3 DNA reads TGTGCCAGCGCAGGGACTAGCGAATTCACAGATACGCAGTATTTT. Protein product: CASAGTSEFTDTQYF.

The chain combines TRBV6-6 with TRBJ1-1, with a tentative D call TRBD1 (5 bases). V was clipped by 6 bases and J by 4 bases, with 12 bases between them. Germline CDR1 is MNHNY and CDR2 is SVGAGI (reference sequence). This CDR3 is 13 amino acids long. The CDR3 coding sequence is TGTGCCAGCAGCTTCGAGGGGTCCACTGAAGCTTTCTTT. Translation: CASSFEGSTEAFF.

This clone was counted once. This chain links TRBV28 with TRBJ2-7; D may match TRBD1 or TRBD2 (5 bases each). Trimming pared 6 bases from V and 3 bases from J, leaving 15 bases between. The length of the CDR3 is 14 residues. CDR1 and CDR2 from the germline V gene are MDHEN and SYDVKM. CDR3 sequence: CASRGDQVNYEQYF. CDR3 bases: TGTGCCAGCAGAGGGGACCAGGTTAACTACGAGCAGTACTTC.

The chain combines TRBV7-2 with TRBJ2-2, with a possible D match to TRBD2 (7 bases). The CDR3 is 15 residues long. The V end was cut by 6 bases, the J end by 0 bases, with 11 bases between. Looked up from germline, CDR1 is SGHTA and CDR2 is FQGNSA. CDR3 DNA sequence: TGTGCCAGCAGGGGCGGGGGCACGAACACCGGGGAGCTGTTTTTT. It translates to CASRGGGTNTGELFF.

The V gene is TRBV25-1, the J gene TRBJ1-1; 7 bases map to TRBD1. CDR1 and CDR2 (germline): MGHDK, SYGVNS. The trim removed 2 bases at V and 4 bases at J, leaving 1 base unmatched. This CDR3 comprises 13 residues. CDR3 nucleotides: TGTGCCAGCAGTGAACAGGGGGTCACTGAAGCTTTCTTT. It specifies CASSEQGVTEAFF.

The chain couples TRBV19 to TRBJ1-5; D gene unclear. The germline V and J ends were trimmed by 2 bases and 3 bases, with 8 bases remaining between them. Looked up from germline, CDR1 is LNHDA and CDR2 is SQIVND (reference sequence). This CDR3 is 14 amino acids long. The CDR3 protein is CASSITGNNQPQHF. In nucleotides, the CDR3 is TGTGCCAGTAGTATAACGGGTAACAATCAGCCCCAGCATTTT.

V gene TRBV28 combines with J gene TRBJ1-5; 7 bases are shared with TRBD1. The CDR3 is 15 amino acids. Germline V lookup: CDR1 MDHEN, CDR2 SYDVKM. Trimming removed 7 bases from V and 1 base from J; junction bases left unmatched: 7. The CDR3 DNA follows: TGTGCCAGCATGAACAGGGGAGGGAGCAATCAGCCCCAGCATTTT. The encoded protein is CASMNRGGSNQPQHF.

The chain combines TRBV30 with TRBJ2-7; 7 nucleotides align to TRBD1. Unmatched junction bases numbered 7, after V lost 7 bases and J lost 4 bases. The CDR3 consists of 12 residues. The germline V gene encodes CDR1 GTSNPN and CDR2 SVGIG (reference sequence). CDR3 bases: TGTGCCTTTGACAGGGCGATATACGAGCAGTACTTC. Translating it yields CAFDRAIYEQYF.

The chain combines TRBV7-9 with TRBJ1-6; D is unresolved. Trimming left V 5 bases short and J 9 bases short, with 11 bases between. Germline V gene sequence: CDR1 SEHNR, CDR2 FQNEAQ (reference sequence). The CDR3 consists of 13 residues. CDR3 sequence: CASSKEGFSPLHF. The CDR3 nucleotides read TGTGCCAGCAGCAAAGAAGGATTTTCACCCCTCCACTTT.

This rearrangement joins TRBV9 to TRBJ1-6; weak D call: TRBD1 (5 bases). This CDR3 has 12 residues. Per germline, CDR1 SGDLS and CDR2 YYNGEE. V was trimmed by 1 base and J by 9 bases, leaving 5 bases between them. CDR3 in amino acids: CASSVQGSPLHF. The CDR3 coding sequence is TGTGCCAGCAGCGTACAGGGTTCACCCCTCCACTTT.